This T cell receptor (beta chain) is from a study of blood T cells in healthy people across ages. Notes on this clonotype: Its antigen is still unknown.

Then a second PCR, running roughly 7 to 11 cycles, was carried out with a sample-barcoded 5' primer and a J-beta primer mix. A 12-random-nucleotide template-switch adaptor tagged each cDNA molecule. TCRdb itself ran the 5' RACE reads through MiXCR, one entry per CDR3 protein. This sample has 850,000 to 950,000 distinct CDR3 sequences, with 29% found just once. V gave up 4 bases and J gave up 0 bases, with 9 bases separating them. This CDR3 has 14 amino acids. CDR1 is SNHLY, CDR2 FYNNEI, per germline. Donors gave approximately 9.9 milliliters of peripheral blood apiece. Isolated PBMCs totaled at least 6 million in each sample. Study results and limitations: A roughly linear age-dependent decrease characterized TCR beta diversity per million T cells.

The source material was blood. This clonotype was sampled from a woman of 80 years or more in good health. The V gene is TRBV2, the J gene TRBJ1-2; D is undetermined. The CDR3 nucleotides are TGTGCCAGCAGTGTGGGAAGTCCTAACTATGGCTACACCTTC. Its protein product is CASSVGSPNYGYTF.